A selection of T cell receptor beta chains follows, all from one sample in a study of shared clonotypes between healthy human individuals. Profiling relied on immunoSEQ multiplex PCR, and the TCRdb table lists in-frame clones only, not all of them. This sample has over 1.5 million clones, with about 98% found just once. Sequences were obtained from naive CD4+ T cells sorted from blood. These receptors were obtained from a man younger than 40 in good health. Both conserved end residues are part of each CDR3. Each record gives: J gene, D gene, CDR3 length, V gene, clone size, CDR3 protein, CDR3 DNA. D genes are given only for firm matches. The size of a clone is reported for some rows only, either as once, few or many, or as a class for expanded clones.

TRBJ2-3 TRBD1 16 TRBV9 . CASSKDPTGGEDTQYF TGTGCCAGCAGCAAAGACCCGACAGGGGGCGAAGATACGCAGTATTTT
TRBJ2-7 . 15 TRBV27 . CASSLFLGEPYEQYF TGTGCCAGCAGTTTATTTTTGGGGGAGCCCTACGAGCAGTACTTC
TRBJ2-2 . 17 TRBV14 . CASSQGPRGWNTGELFF TGTGCCAGCAGCCAAGGACCCAGGGGTTGGAACACCGGGGAGCTGTTTTTT
TRBJ2-1 . 15 TRBV10-1 . CASSDYSGHYNEQFF TGCGCCAGCAGCGACTATAGCGGACACTACAATGAGCAGTTCTTC
TRBJ2-2 . 11 TRBV2 once CASNRAGELFF TGTGCCAGCAACCGGGCCGGGGAGCTGTTTTTT
TRBJ2-1 . 16 TRBV29-1 . CSFRDPRNGLNNEQFF TGCAGCTTCCGAGACCCACGCAACGGGTTAAACAATGAGCAGTTCTTC
TRBJ2-5 TRBD1 14 TRBV5-1 . CASKTGQVKETQYF TGCGCCAGCAAAACGGGACAGGTTAAAGAGACCCAGTACTTC
TRBJ2-5 . 14 TRBV18 . CASSPWVGRETQYF TGTGCCAGCTCACCATGGGTCGGTAGAGAGACCCAGTACTTC
TRBJ2-5 . 15 TRBV7-6 . CASSFNLGQQETQYF TGTGCCAGCAGCTTCAACCTCGGACAGCAAGAGACCCAGTACTTC
TRBJ1-1 . 15 TRBV5-1 . CASSPETGRNTEAFF TGCGCCAGCAGCCCAGAGACAGGTCGGAACACTGAAGCTTTCTTT
TRBJ2-7 . 14 TRBV1 . CTSSYQSTSYEQYF TGCACCAGCAGCTACCAAAGTACCTCCTACGAGCAGTACTTC
TRBJ2-2 . 15 TRBV21-1 . CASSKAQSGGGELFF TGTGCCAGCAGCAAAGCCCAGAGCGGGGGCGGGGAGCTGTTTTTT
TRBJ1-5 . 15 TRBV5-1 . CASSLSGTSNQPQHF TGCGCCAGCAGCTTGTCGGGGACGAGCAATCAGCCCCAGCATTTT
TRBJ2-3 . 16 TRBV7-9 . CASSFLGLESTDTQYF TGTGCCAGCAGCTTTTTAGGGCTAGAGAGCACAGATACGCAGTATTTT
TRBJ2-7 . 15 TRBV6-5 . CASSYSLGHNYEQYF TGTGCCAGCAGTTACTCTTTAGGGCATAACTACGAGCAGTACTTC
TRBJ2-1 . 16 TRBV7-9 . CASSPPSGESRNEQFF TGTGCCAGCAGCCCCCCCTCGGGGGAATCCAGGAATGAGCAGTTCTTC
TRBJ2-6 . 17 TRBV5-1 . CASSLNTGSKGANVLTF TGCGCCAGCAGCCTCAACACCGGCAGTAAGGGGGCCAACGTCCTGACTTTC
TRBJ2-2 . 17 TRBV5-1 . CASSLHKGRPNTGELFF TGCGCCAGCAGCTTGCACAAGGGACGGCCCAACACCGGGGAGCTGTTTTTT
TRBJ2-2 . 14 TRBV11-3 . CASSRGPNTGELFF TGTGCCAGCAGCCGGGGGCCGAACACCGGGGAGCTGTTTTTT
TRBJ2-7 . 16 TRBV2 . CASSEVSLSDTSEQYF TGTGCCAGCAGTGAAGTCTCCTTAAGTGATACCTCCGAGCAGTACTTC
TRBJ2-1 TRBD2 15 TRBV9 . CASSTGTSGYNEQFF TGTGCCAGCAGTACAGGGACTAGCGGTTACAATGAGCAGTTCTTC
TRBJ2-7 . 13 TRBV10-3 . CASNQLGGDEQYF TGTGCCAGCAACCAACTAGGGGGGGACGAGCAGTACTTC
TRBJ2-7 TRBD2 14 TRBV11-2 . CASSLEAGGYEQYF TGTGCCAGCAGCTTAGAAGCGGGAGGGTACGAGCAGTACTTC
TRBJ2-5 TRBD1 16 TRBV15 . CATSRARDRYWETQYF TGTGCCACCAGCAGAGCTCGGGACAGATATTGGGAGACCCAGTACTTC
TRBJ2-1 . 14 TRBV11-3 . CASSMRTSPNEQFF TGTGCCAGCAGCATGCGGACTTCACCCAATGAGCAGTTCTTC
TRBJ2-1 . 15 TRBV5-1 once CASSHRDPVVAEQFF TGCGCCAGCAGCCACCGGGACCCCGTCGTCGCTGAGCAGTTCTTC
TRBJ1-4 . 14 TRBV30 . CAWIRGGTNEKLFF TGTGCCTGGATAAGGGGCGGCACTAATGAAAAACTGTTTTTT
TRBJ2-1 . 13 TRBV11-2 . CASSPGPYNEQFF TGTGCCAGCAGCCCAGGACCTTACAATGAGCAGTTCTTC
TRBJ2-7 . 15 TRBV19 . CASSLGSTRGYEQYF TGTGCCAGTAGTTTGGGAAGTACGCGCGGGTACGAGCAGTACTTC
TRBJ1-5 . 15 TRBV7-2 . CASSSPGRRNQPQHF TGTGCCAGCAGCTCACCCGGGAGGCGGAATCAGCCCCAGCATTTT
TRBJ2-1 TRBD2 18 TRBV7-9 . CASSRSHSRTSGSSEQFF TGTGCCAGCAGCCGGTCACATTCCCGGACTAGCGGGAGCAGTGAGCAGTTCTTC
TRBJ1-5 . 14 TRBV15 . CATSRERSNQPQHF TGTGCCACCAGCAGAGAGCGCAGCAATCAGCCCCAGCATTTT
TRBJ2-7 TRBD1 15 TRBV28 . CASSFAQGPRSEQYF TGTGCCAGCAGTTTCGCACAGGGGCCGCGCTCCGAGCAGTACTTC
TRBJ1-1 . 12 TRBV5-8 . CASSFQHTEAFF TGTGCCAGCAGCTTTCAACACACTGAAGCTTTCTTT
TRBJ2-2 TRBD1 16 TRBV5-1 . CASSSLTGTNTGELFF TGCGCCAGCAGCTCGCTGACAGGGACGAACACCGGGGAGCTGTTTTTT
TRBJ2-1 . 12 TRBV2 . CASSDPAYEQFF TGTGCCAGCAGTGATCCGGCCTATGAGCAGTTCTTC
TRBJ1-4 TRBD1 15 TRBV19 . CASSGTGGGVEKLFF TGTGCCAGTAGTGGGACAGGGGGCGGTGTCGAAAAACTGTTTTTT
TRBJ2-3 TRBD1 15 TRBV28 . CASSSRQGAGDTQYF TGTGCCAGCAGTTCCCGACAGGGGGCTGGAGATACGCAGTATTTT
TRBJ2-1 . 12 TRBV5-4 . CASSLIQDEQFF TGTGCCAGCAGCTTGATCCAAGATGAGCAGTTCTTC
TRBJ1-5 . 13 TRBV9 . CASSAHGNQPQHF TGTGCCAGCAGCGCCCACGGCAATCAGCCCCAGCATTTT
TRBJ2-7 . 12 TRBV10-2 . CASRGGSYEQYF TGCGCCAGCAGAGGGGGCTCCTACGAGCAGTACTTC
TRBJ2-5 . 11 TRBV25-1 once CASNSGETQYF TGTGCCAGCAATTCCGGGGAGACCCAGTACTTC
TRBJ1-1 . 14 TRBV19 . CASTPTAPRTEAFF TGTGCCAGTACCCCGACGGCCCCGAGGACTGAAGCTTTCTTT
TRBJ2-7 TRBD2 16 TRBV9 . CASSPLKTSGTYEQYF TGTGCCAGCAGCCCCCTAAAGACTAGCGGGACCTACGAGCAGTACTTC
TRBJ2-1 TRBD2 14 TRBV5-1 . CASSGGLGVYEQFF TGCGCCAGCAGCGGGGGACTAGGGGTCTATGAGCAGTTCTTC
TRBJ2-1 . 16 TRBV7-9 . CASSEIRGRTYNEQFF TGTGCCAGCAGCGAGATCCGGGGACGGACCTACAATGAGCAGTTCTTC
TRBJ2-5 . 12 TRBV27 . CASSLNGGTQYF TGTGCCAGCAGTCTAAACGGCGGGACCCAGTACTTC
TRBJ1-1 . 14 TRBV5-6 . CASSFTIGDTEAFF TGTGCCAGCAGCTTCACAATTGGGGACACTGAAGCTTTCTTT